Listed below are T cell receptor beta chains from one sample, sequenced in a study of blood T cell repertoires in COVID-19. Data came from immunoSEQ multiplex PCR; TCRdb stores just in-frame clones and leaves some out. This sample has about 280,000 clones, with approximately 90% found just once. Sequenced sample: peripheral blood. The receptor source for this set is a woman younger than 45 with active or convalescent COVID-19. Each CDR3 is given with its conserved first and last residue. Each record gives: J gene, V gene, D gene, clone size, CDR3 DNA, CDR3 protein. The D gene is left open where the match is weak. Size values are once, few and many counts, or a class for expanded clones, and some rows have none.

j_gene: TRBJ2-7
v_gene: TRBV12-3/TRBV12-4
d_gene: .
abundance: once
CDR3nt: TGTGCCAGCAGTCCCTTCCCGGCTAGGGAGCAGTACTTC
CDR3aa: CASSPFPAREQYF

j_gene: TRBJ2-1
v_gene: TRBV9
d_gene: TRBD1
abundance: .
CDR3nt: TGTGCCAGCAGCATTCAACCGGGACAGGGGGGTTATGAGCAGTTCTTC
CDR3aa: CASSIQPGQGGYEQFF

j_gene: TRBJ2-7
v_gene: TRBV19
d_gene: .
abundance: .
CDR3nt: TGTGCCAGCGCCGGGACTCCCTACGAGCAGTACTTC
CDR3aa: CASAGTPYEQYF

j_gene: TRBJ1-2
v_gene: TRBV9
d_gene: TRBD1
abundance: .
CDR3nt: TGTGCCAGCAGCGTCGCGGGGACAGGGGAAGATGGCTACACCTTC
CDR3aa: CASSVAGTGEDGYTF

j_gene: TRBJ2-3
v_gene: TRBV9
d_gene: TRBD2
abundance: .
CDR3nt: TGTGCCAGCAGCGTGAGGACTAGCGGGGGCACAGATACGCAGTATTTT
CDR3aa: CASSVRTSGGTDTQYF

j_gene: TRBJ1-5
v_gene: TRBV6-2/TRBV6-3
d_gene: TRBD1
abundance: .
CDR3nt: TGTGCCAGCAGTTACTCCCCAGGGGGCAGTCAGCCCCAGCATTTT
CDR3aa: CASSYSPGGSQPQHF

j_gene: TRBJ2-5
v_gene: TRBV28
d_gene: .
abundance: .
CDR3nt: TGTGCCAGCAGTTCTGTCGCGGGATGGGAGACCCAGTACTTC
CDR3aa: CASSSVAGWETQYF

j_gene: TRBJ1-2
v_gene: TRBV27
d_gene: TRBD1
abundance: .
CDR3nt: TGTGCCAGCAGTCCGACGGGACAGGGGGCGTTTTTACATGGCTACACCTTC
CDR3aa: CASSPTGQGAFLHGYTF

j_gene: TRBJ1-5
v_gene: TRBV5-1
d_gene: .
abundance: .
CDR3nt: TGCGCCAGCAGCTTGGAAGATCTCGGTCAGCCCCAGCATTTT
CDR3aa: CASSLEDLGQPQHF

j_gene: TRBJ2-3
v_gene: TRBV6-2/TRBV6-3
d_gene: .
abundance: .
CDR3nt: TGTGCCAGCAGCTTGACTAGAATCGACACAGATACGCAGTATTTT
CDR3aa: CASSLTRIDTDTQYF

j_gene: TRBJ1-1
v_gene: TRBV6-2/TRBV6-3
d_gene: TRBD1
abundance: .
CDR3nt: TGTGCCAGCAGCAGGACAGGGTGGGACACTGAAGCTTTCTTT
CDR3aa: CASSRTGWDTEAFF

j_gene: TRBJ1-5
v_gene: TRBV27
d_gene: .
abundance: .
CDR3nt: TGTGCCAGCAGTTCCGCGACACTTAGCAATCAGCCCCAGCATTTT
CDR3aa: CASSSATLSNQPQHF

j_gene: TRBJ1-6
v_gene: TRBV2
d_gene: .
abundance: .
CDR3nt: TGTGCCAGCAGTGAACCCGAACAGGCAGTCTATAATTCACCCCTCCACTTT
CDR3aa: CASSEPEQAVYNSPLHF

j_gene: TRBJ1-2
v_gene: TRBV5-1
d_gene: .
abundance: .
CDR3nt: TGCGCCAGCAGTCACGACAGCTTCTATGGCTACACCTTC
CDR3aa: CASSHDSFYGYTF

j_gene: TRBJ1-1
v_gene: TRBV9
d_gene: .
abundance: .
CDR3nt: TGTGCCAGCAGCGTAAAAGGGGGCACTGAAGCTTTCTTT
CDR3aa: CASSVKGGTEAFF

j_gene: TRBJ2-7
v_gene: TRBV5-4
d_gene: .
abundance: .
CDR3nt: TGTGCCAGCAGCGGTAACAGCTACGAGCAGTACTTC
CDR3aa: CASSGNSYEQYF

j_gene: TRBJ2-5
v_gene: TRBV29-1
d_gene: TRBD1
abundance: .
CDR3nt: TGCAGCGTCTGGACAGGGGAAGAGACCCAGTACTTC
CDR3aa: CSVWTGEETQYF